This TCR beta chain was sequenced for a study of T cell responses to AZD1222 COVID-19 vaccine. Comment on this clone: As yet, its antigen is unknown.

General observations from the study: Possibly, clonal diversity was underestimated; donors were largely white British and included more females.

Only in-frame clones appear in the TCRdb table, and some are missing; sequencing was by immunoSEQ multiplex PCR. Seen here are some 110,000 clones, around 84% observed once, and the top ten hold 17%. The specimen comprised peripheral blood, sampled 28 days after the second AZD1222 dose. This TCR came from an adult who received the AZD1222 COVID-19 vaccine.

The CDR3 region is CASIVGHKAYEQYF. CDR3 bases: TGTGCCAGCATCGTGGGGCATAAGGCCTACGAGCAGTACTTC. The gene calls are TRBV27 and TRBJ2-7; TRBD1 might be the D (5 bases). The CDR3 spans 14 residues. The V gene lost 7 bases and the J gene lost 2 bases, with 15 bases spanning the gap. The germline V gene has CDR1 MNHEY and CDR2 SMNVEV (reference sequence).